This T cell receptor (beta chain) was captured in a study of Ad26.COV2.S vaccination and SARS-CoV-2 variants. Some clones are missing from TCRdb's copy, which holds only in-frame ones; the method was immunoSEQ multiplex PCR. This sample has about 370,000 clones, with 75% to 90% found just once. Treatment described: roughly 19 received Ad26.COV2.S at low or high dose, single or two shots; about 5 received placebo; per-sample allocation not given. Samples were taken on day 63 after the first vaccine or placebo injection. This CDR3 region has 15 residues. Germline-derived CDR1 and CDR2 are SGDLS and YYNGEE. J was trimmed by 4 bases and V by 3 bases; bases with no gene match: 7.

This TCR was recovered from a person aged 18-65 years who received the Ad26.COV2.S COVID-19 vaccine or a placebo. The rearrangement uses TRBV9 and TRBJ1-1, with 9 nucleotides matching TRBD1. This specimen consisted of peripheral blood, obtained in a trial of Ad26.COV2.S vaccine versus placebo. This CDR3 reads CASSDTGGAGTEAFF. The CDR3 bases are TGTGCCAGCAGCGACACAGGGGGCGCGGGCACTGAAGCTTTCTTT.